This T cell receptor (beta chain) derives from a study of blood T cells in healthy people across ages. CDR1 SGHKS and CDR2 YYEKEE come from the germline V gene (reference sequence). This CDR3 is built from 14 residues. V lost 0 bases and J 4 bases, leaving 7 bases between the germline ends. Only a few counts were recorded for this clonotype. Combining a sample-barcoded 5' primer with a J-beta primer mix, a second PCR ran for 7 to 11 cycles. TCRdb reprocessed the 5' RACE reads with MiXCR, giving one entry per CDR3 protein. The sample gives roughly 1.6 million distinct CDR3 sequences, about 35% of which show up once; roughly 10% is in the top ten.

This chain links TRBV5-5 with TRBJ2-2; D remains unclear. The sequencing input was blood. This sequence originates from a woman aged 25 to 39 in good health. DNA of the CDR3: TGTGCCAGCAGCTTGGCCCCAGGCACCGGGGAGCTGTTTTTT. Amino acids: CASSLAPGTGELFF.